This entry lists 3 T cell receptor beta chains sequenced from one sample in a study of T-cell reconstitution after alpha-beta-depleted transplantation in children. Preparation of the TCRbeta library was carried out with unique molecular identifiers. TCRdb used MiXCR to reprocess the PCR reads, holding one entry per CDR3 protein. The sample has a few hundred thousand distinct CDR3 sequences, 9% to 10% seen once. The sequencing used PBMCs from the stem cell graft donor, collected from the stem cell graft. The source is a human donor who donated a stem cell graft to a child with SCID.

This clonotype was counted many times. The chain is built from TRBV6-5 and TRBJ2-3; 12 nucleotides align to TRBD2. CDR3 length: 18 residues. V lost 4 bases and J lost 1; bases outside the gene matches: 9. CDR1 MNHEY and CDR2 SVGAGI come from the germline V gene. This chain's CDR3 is CASSSLRLAGGGTDTQYF. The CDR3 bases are TGTGCCAGCAGTTCTCTCCGCCTAGCGGGGGGGGGCACAGATACGCAGTATTTT.

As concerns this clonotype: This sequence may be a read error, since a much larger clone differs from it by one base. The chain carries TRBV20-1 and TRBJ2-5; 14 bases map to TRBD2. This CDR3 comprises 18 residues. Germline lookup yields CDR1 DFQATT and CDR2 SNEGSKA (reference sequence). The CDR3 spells CCASPGLAGGLYQETQYF. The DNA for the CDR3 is TGCTGTGCTAGCCCCGGACTAGCGGGGGGTCTGTACCAAGAGACCCAGTACTTC.

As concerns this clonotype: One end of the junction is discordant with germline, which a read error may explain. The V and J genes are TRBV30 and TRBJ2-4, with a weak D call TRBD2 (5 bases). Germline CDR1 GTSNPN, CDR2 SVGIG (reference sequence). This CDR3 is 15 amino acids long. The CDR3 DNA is TGTACCTGGAGTGATTCGGATCTAGCCAAAAACACTCAGTACTTC. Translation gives CTWSDSDLAKNTQYF. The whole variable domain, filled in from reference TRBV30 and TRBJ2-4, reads SQTIHQWPATLVQPVGSPLSLECTVEGTSNPNLYWYRQAAGRGLQLLFYSVGIGQISSEVPQNLSASRPQDRQFILSSKKLLLSDSGFYLCTWSDSDLAKNTQYFGAGTRLSVL.